This TCR beta chain was retrieved from a study of blood T cells in healthy people across ages. Findings and limits, study-wide: In the absence of known donor CMV status, changes in expanded clonotypes were possibly confounded. It was held that the diversity estimates obtained from one million T cells were underestimates.

This clonotype came up many times. What it recognizes is unknown. Each donor gave roughly 9.8 milliliters of peripheral blood. A second PCR of about 7 to 11 cycles used a sample-barcoded 5' primer and a J-beta primer mix. There were at least 2.5 million CDR3-containing paired-end reads obtained from each sample. TCRdb re-called the 5' RACE reads with MiXCR, one entry per CDR3 protein. The repertoire holds 630,000 or so distinct CDR3 sequences, about 30% seen once, with 15% to 18% in the top ten. This sequence originates from a woman aged 80 or over in good health. The sample was blood.

The CDR3 region is CASSPRSGQGAGEQYF. CDR3 DNA: TGTGCCAGCAGCCCTCGTTCGGGACAGGGGGCAGGGGAGCAGTACTTC. The chain links TRBV9 to TRBJ2-7; TRBD1 agrees at 12 bases. The CDR3 consists of 16 residues. CDR1 is SGDLS and CDR2 is YYNGEE in the germline V gene. The V and J ends lost 4 bases and 7 bases, in that order; junction bases with no gene match: 12.